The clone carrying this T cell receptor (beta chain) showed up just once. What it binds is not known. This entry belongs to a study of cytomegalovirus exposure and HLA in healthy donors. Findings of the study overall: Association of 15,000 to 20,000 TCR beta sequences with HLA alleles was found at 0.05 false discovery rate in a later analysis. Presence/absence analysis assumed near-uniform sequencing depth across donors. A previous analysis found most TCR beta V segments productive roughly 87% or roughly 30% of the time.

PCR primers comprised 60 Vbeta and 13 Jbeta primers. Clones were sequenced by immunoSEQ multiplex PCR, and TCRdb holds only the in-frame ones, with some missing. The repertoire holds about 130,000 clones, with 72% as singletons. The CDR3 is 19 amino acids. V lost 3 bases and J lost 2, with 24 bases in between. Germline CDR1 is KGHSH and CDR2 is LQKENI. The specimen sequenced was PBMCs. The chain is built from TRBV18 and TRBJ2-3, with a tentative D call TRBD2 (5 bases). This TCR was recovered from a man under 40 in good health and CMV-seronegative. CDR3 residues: CASSPIYYAGSFNTDTQYF. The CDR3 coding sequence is TGTGCCAGCTCACCGATCTATTACGCGGGCAGCTTCAACACAGATACGCAGTATTTT.